The T cell receptor beta chain under discussion was sequenced for a study of shared clonotypes between healthy human individuals (TCRdb year 2020). Context from the whole study: A couple of women and a few men aged 18 to 49 years were included in the cohort. Between about 0.85 and 9.5 billion PBMCs per donor were obtained by leukapheresis. To increase sequencing depth and limit assay-specific biases, TCR repertoire library preparation and sequencing were carried out by different laboratories using diverse techniques. For each donor, three plates each were used for CD4 naive and CD4 memory, two plates were used for CD8 naive, and one plate was used for CD8 memory. To estimate repertoire size and how much clonotypes are shared between individuals, the study performed deep sequencing of blood TCR repertoires from roughly five healthy adults.

Healthy HIV-negative adults with no recently reported acute infections or vaccinations were included as donors. Only Caucasian adults living in Nashville, Tennessee, USA were represented among the donors. CD4+ T cells were enriched by magnetic negative selection, after which naive cells were positively selected on CD45RA and the negative fraction was taken as the memory subset. Blood was obtained by leukapheresis, after which PBMCs were separated by Ficoll-Histopaque density gradient centrifugation and cryopreserved in liquid nitrogen vapor phase. Analytical flow cytometry was used to check the purity and quantity of every magnetically sorted T cell population. Each sorted fraction had its genomic DNA isolated and then quantified by UV absorbance on a Nanodrop 2000c. The study at large found these results: Roughly 5.2% of naive CD4, 3.5% of naive CD8, approximately 2.2% of memory CD4, and less than 0.45% of memory CD8 clonotypes were shared across several donors. Even with the large sequencing depth, rarefaction of the sorted-subset datasets indicated that sequencing was incomplete. Compared with non-shared clonotypes, clonotypes shared by all four sorted-subset donors had higher generation probabilities. Sampling was restricted to blood, and TCR repertoires in tissue are likely to differ from TCR repertoires in blood. Naive subsets generally had larger estimated clonotype richness than memory subsets did. Based on pairwise subsampling, the degree of clonotype sharing among donors was expected to be affected by sequencing depth. The small number of donors limited the genetic and exposure-history diversity represented.

Using the deep immunoSEQ assay, multiplex PCR amplified TCR CDR3 regions from genomic DNA. Genomic DNA extracted from each cell subset was distributed evenly over all wells of several immunoSEQ 96-well plates, and each plate served as one replicate. For sorted subsets, around 200 ng genomic DNA, equal to tens of thousands of T cell genomes, was loaded into each replicate PCR. Purified libraries were quantified with a Qubit 3.0 fluorometer, sized on a Bioanalyzer 2100, and re-quantified with the KAPA Library Quantification kit. Every immunoSEQ 96-well plate was sequenced on a dedicated single-read 150-cycle Illumina NextSeq 550 flow cell. In the original analysis: Because the immunoSEQ output included only junctional sequences and no quality scores, the filtering could not be the same as the filtering used for full-length reads. To assign V/J genes and CDR3, sequences were annotated against IMGT germline references using PyIR, a Python wrapper for IgBLAST v1.9. Reads were filtered out if the reads had weak V/J assignments (E-value above 1e-6), no CDR3, stop codons, out-of-frame junctions, or ambiguous translated residues. A V3J clonotype was defined by an identical inferred V gene, J gene, and CDR3 amino acid sequence. The percentage overlap between two repertoires was calculated by dividing the number of shared unique clonotypes by the size of the smaller repertoire. Richness of each repertoire was evaluated using RTK rarefaction, the Chao1 estimator, and Recon v2.1 estimates of unobserved clonotypes. OLGA was used to compute generation probabilities for all TCRbeta clonotypes that the gDNA method yielded from a few donors. Entries here come from immuneACCESS through TCRdb and include only in-frame sequences with V and J called. Some clones fail to appear in such tables; in the studies checked, an unresolved V gene covers under half of the shortfall, and the cause of the remainder is unknown. That table furnishes V, J and clone size, whereas the DNA furnished D and trimming. The sample profile shows about 980,000 clones; 76% of them were found once. The ten largest account for 1.5% of the sample.

On this clone: Its binding antigen is unknown. No much larger clonotype is one base removed from it; base qualities were not supplied.

There are 15 amino acids in the CDR3, from cysteine to phenylalanine inclusive. The read is trimmed to its CDR3 DNA, 45 bases read in frame from base 1. Relative to germline, V is missing 4 bases and J is missing 2 bases, with 2 bases of the junction outside any gene match. In the germline V gene, CDR1 corresponds to SGHDN and CDR2 to FVKESK. Source material: memory CD4+ T cells sorted from blood. This sample's cell subset or site label indicates: CD45RA-negative fraction. The receptor comes from a man aged 18-30 years in good health. The chain is made from TRBV14 and TRBJ2-5; TRBD2 lines up with 12 middle nucleotides. The CDR3 amino acid sequence is: CASSPGLAGQETQYF. The nucleotides read TGTGCCAGCAGCCCCGGACTAGCGGGACAAGAGACCCAGTACTTC.